Shown below are 9 T cell receptor beta chains from a single sample sequenced in a study of T cell repertoires in cytomegalovirus infection. MiXCR, applied by TCRdb to the reads, yields one record per CDR3 protein. The data hold around 450,000 distinct CDR3 sequences, with 11% observed a single time. Sequenced sample: PBMCs. These receptors came from a human donor in good health (CMV status not recorded). Some clones in this sample may be carry-over from other donors' samples.

This clonotype was seen at least ten times. Mismatch with germline at one junction end may stem from a read error. The genes are TRBV10-3 and TRBJ1-1; D gene ambiguous. This CDR3 contains 13 residues. From germline, CDR1 is ENHRY and CDR2 SYGVKD. CDR3 protein: CAISQSGGTEAFF. For the CDR3, the DNA is TGTGCCATCAGTCAGTCCGGTGGTACTGAAGCTTTCTTT.

This clonotype was counted at least ten times. This rearrangement joins TRBV7-9 to TRBJ2-1; 10 positions agree with TRBD1. There are 14 residues in the CDR3. Losses at the gene ends were 8 bases for V and 10 bases for J; bases not matched to a gene: 11. Germline CDR1 and CDR2: SEHNR and FQNEAQ (reference sequence). The CDR3 reads CASQTGTGAGEQFF. In DNA form, the CDR3 reads TGTGCCAGCCAGACCGGGACAGGGGCCGGGGAGCAGTTCTTC.

A few counts support this clonotype. This chain uses TRBV7-4 with TRBJ1-5, with TRBD1 matching over 11 bases. The length of the CDR3 is 15 residues. After removal of 5 bases from V and 6 bases from J, the junction contained 6 bases not matched to a gene. CDR1 and CDR2 (germline): SGHVT, SQSDAQ. The DNA for the CDR3 is TGTGCCAGCAGCCTCCGGGACAGGGGGTTTCAGCCCCAGCATTTT. This gives the protein CASSLRDRGFQPQHF.

The sample holds a few counts of this clonotype. CDR3: CASSLAGLASTTDTQYF. CDR3 DNA: TGCGCCAGCAGCTTGGCGGGACTAGCGAGCACCACAGATACGCAGTATTTT. The chain links TRBV5-1 to TRBJ2-3; the match to TRBD2 covers 10 bases. The V and J ends lost 0 bases and 2 bases, in that order; junction bases with no gene match: 6. In germline, CDR1 is SGHRS, CDR2 YFSETQ. The CDR3 loop spans 17 amino acids.

This clonotype was observed at least ten times. The rearrangement links TRBV3-1 to TRBJ2-5; no definite D call. CDR1 is LGHDT and CDR2 is YNNKEL in the germline V gene (reference sequence). Trimming removed 1 base from V and 0 bases from J, with 9 bases in between. The CDR3 is 15 residues long. The CDR3: CASSQVRLNQETQYF. CDR3 in DNA: TGTGCCAGCAGCCAAGTGCGTCTAAACCAAGAGACCCAGTACTTC.

In this sample, this clonotype turned up many times. The CDR3 sequence: CASSLAGAHQPQHF. CDR3 in DNA: TGTGCCAGCAGCTTGGCGGGGGCCCATCAGCCCCAGCATTTT. The chain uses TRBV7-8 and TRBJ1-5, with D tentatively TRBD1 (6 bases). This CDR3 region has 14 residues. Between the trimmed V and J ends, which lost 3 bases and 5 bases, there was a span of 11 bases. Germline V gene data show CDR1 as SGHVS and CDR2 as FQNEAQ.

This clonotype has more than one count but fewer than ten. This rearrangement joins TRBV6-1 to TRBJ2-5; D is undetermined. Germline V lookup: CDR1 MNHNS, CDR2 SASEGT. The CDR3 is 13 residues long. V lost 8 bases and J lost 1, with 11 bases in between. The CDR3 sequence: CASSLDAQETQYF. The CDR3 DNA reads TGTGCCAGCTCCTTAGACGCCCAAGAGACCCAGTACTTC.

This clonotype was seen ten or more times. This chain connects TRBV20-1 to TRBJ1-2, with D possibly being TRBD1 (5 bases). The CDR3 runs to 16 residues. Germline CDR1 and CDR2: DFQATT and SNEGSKA (reference sequence). The ends were cut back, 3 bases at V and 1 base at J, with 18 bases in the middle. For the CDR3, the DNA is TGCAGTGCTAGGGGGGGGGAGACAGCGAATAACTATGGCTACACCTTC. It is translated as CSARGGETANNYGYTF.

This clonotype came up a few times. The J gene is TRBJ2-1, the V gene TRBV19; no clear D. The germline V and J ends were trimmed by 5 bases and 6 bases, with 8 bases remaining between them. CDR3 length: 12 amino acids. CDR1 and CDR2 (germline): LNHDA, SQIVND (reference sequence). Here the CDR3 reads CASSPSVNEQFF. CDR3 nucleotide sequence: TGTGCCAGTAGTCCGTCTGTCAATGAGCAGTTCTTC.